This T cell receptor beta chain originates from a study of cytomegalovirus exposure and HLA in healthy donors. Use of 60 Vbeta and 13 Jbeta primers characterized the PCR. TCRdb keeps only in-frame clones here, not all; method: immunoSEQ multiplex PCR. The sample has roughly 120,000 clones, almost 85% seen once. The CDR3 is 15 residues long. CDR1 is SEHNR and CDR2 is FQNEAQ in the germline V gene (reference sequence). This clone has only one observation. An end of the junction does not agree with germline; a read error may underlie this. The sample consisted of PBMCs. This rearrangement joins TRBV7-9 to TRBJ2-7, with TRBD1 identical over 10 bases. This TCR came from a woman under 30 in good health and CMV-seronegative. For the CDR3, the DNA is TGTTCCAGCAGCTCATCCCGGGACAGGGGTCGGGAGCAGTACTTC. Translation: CSSSSSRDRGREQYF.